These 20 T cell receptor beta chains were all obtained from the same sample, sequenced in a study of CD8+CD57+ T cells in acquired aplastic anemia. Investigators profiled TCR beta VDJ and CDR3 from genomic DNA template. TCRdb recomputed calls from the reads with MiXCR, one row per CDR3 protein. The profile covers 150,000 to 180,000 distinct CDR3 sequences, with about 48% appearing a single time and approximately 12% taken by the ten largest. Before being chosen for sequencing, patients had shown CD8+CD57+ cell expansion by flow cytometry. Sequenced input: sorted CD4+, CD8+, or CD8+CD57+ T cells (not recorded which) from PBMCs. The receptors shown here come from a human donor with aplastic anemia.

This clonotype was seen many times. This chain connects TRBV9 to TRBJ1-2, with D possibly being TRBD1 (5 bases). This CDR3 is 13 amino acids long. In germline, CDR1 is SGDLS, CDR2 YYNGEE. Trimming left V 0 bases short and J 6 bases short, with 9 bases between. CDR3 nucleotide sequence: TGTGCCAGCAGCGTAGGCAGGGTGGATGGCTACACCTTC. Residues: CASSVGRVDGYTF.

This clonotype was picked up many times. The rearrangement uses TRBV7-3 and TRBJ2-7; 10 bases line up with TRBD1. The CDR3 is 16 residues long. V was pared by 4 bases and J by 3 bases, with 9 bases of the junction left unmatched. The germline gives CDR1 SGHTA, CDR2 FQGTGA. CDR3 sequence reads: CASSSPGQGYFYEQYF. CDR3 DNA sequence: TGTGCCAGCAGCTCACCGGGACAGGGGTATTTCTACGAGCAGTACTTC.

The genes are TRBV7-2 and TRBJ2-5; 11 nucleotides match TRBD2. The V gene's germline CDR1 is SGHTA and CDR2 FQGNSA. V lost 6 bases and J lost 14; bases outside the gene matches: 14. The CDR3 covers 14 residues. As DNA, the CDR3 is TGTGCCAGCAGGCCACCACTAGCGGGGGCCCGGGGATACTTC. Its protein product is CASRPPLAGARGYF.

The CDR3 reads CASNDREGSPLHF. The DNA of the CDR3 is TGTGCCAGCAATGACAGGGAGGGTTCACCCCTCCACTTT. The rearrangement uses TRBV2 and TRBJ1-6; 7 positions agree with TRBD1. CDR3 size: 13 residues. Germline CDR1 is SNHLY and CDR2 is FYNNEI. Losses at the gene ends were 7 bases for V and 9 bases for J; bases not matched to a gene: 6. Complete variable domain (other parts from reference TRBV2 and TRBJ1-6): EPEVTQTPSHQVTQMGQEVILRCVPISNHLYFYWYRQILGQKVEFLVSFYNNEISEKSEIFDDQFSVERPDGSNFTLKIRSTKLEDSAMYFCASNDREGSPLHFGNGTRLTVT.

Points on this clonotype: The junction departs from germline at one end; a sequencing error may be responsible. DNA for the CDR3: TGTGCCAGCTCGCGGGGTGGAAACACCATACATTTT. The encoded protein is CASSRGGNTIHF. V gene TRBV7-8 combines with J gene TRBJ1-3; D is unclear. This CDR3 spans 12 amino acids. Germline lookup yields CDR1 SGHVS and CDR2 FQNEAQ. Complete variable domain (other parts from reference TRBV7-8 and TRBJ1-3): GAGVSQSPRYKVAKRGQDVALRCDPISGHVSLFWYQQALGQGPEFLTYFQNEAQLDKSGLPSDRFFAERPEGSVSTLKIQRTQQEDSAVYLCASSRGGNTIHFGEGSWLTVV.

The chain carries TRBV24-1 and TRBJ2-2; D remains ambiguous. The CDR3 length is 12 residues. V lost 3 bases to trimming and J lost 6 bases, with 4 bases between them. Germline-derived CDR1 and CDR2 are KGHDR and SFDVKD. The CDR3 region has the DNA TGTGCCACCAGTGATCCGGCCGGGGAGCTGTTTTTT. Amino acids: CATSDPAGELFF.

Details on this clonotype: This clone may be a read error of a much larger clone one base away. V and J are TRBV20-1 and TRBJ2-7; maybe TRBD2 (7 bases). The germline V and J ends were trimmed by 7 bases and 7 bases, with 17 bases remaining between them. This CDR3 spans 12 amino acids. The germline CDR1 and CDR2 sequences are DFQATT and SNEGSKA (reference sequence). The CDR3 region has the DNA TGCAGTGTTAGGGGGGGGCCCTGGGAGCAGTACTTC. This encodes CSVRGGPWEQYF.

In its sample, this clonotype was seen a few times. J is TRBJ1-1 and V is TRBV10-3, with 7 bases fitting TRBD1. The CDR3 is made up of 14 amino acids. Trimming removed 8 bases from V and 1 base from J; junction bases left unmatched: 7. Germline-derived CDR1 and CDR2 are ENHRY and SYGVKD. The CDR3 loop is CAIEPTGANTEAFF. For the CDR3, the DNA is TGTGCCATCGAGCCTACAGGGGCGAACACTGAAGCTTTCTTT.

V is TRBV10-3 and J is TRBJ2-1, with 8 nucleotides matching TRBD1. This CDR3 has 16 residues. V shed 8 bases and J 10 bases; nucleotides not matched to a gene: 19. Germline CDR1 reads ENHRY; CDR2 reads SYGVKD. The CDR3 nucleotides are TGTGCCATCGGACAAACAGGGGGACGTGCTGGCGGGGAGCAGTTCTTC. It yields the protein CAIGQTGGRAGGEQFF.

The genes are TRBV29-1 and TRBJ2-3, with TRBD1 matching 12 bases. Trimming took 6 bases from V and 2 from J; bases not matched to a gene: 3. Per the germline V gene, CDR1 is SQVTM and CDR2 is ANQGSEA. The CDR3 has 14 residues. The CDR3 sequence is CSVGTGGVTDTQYF. CDR3 nucleotides: TGCAGCGTAGGGACAGGGGGCGTCACAGATACGCAGTATTTT.

This clonotype was observed once. A read error is possible here, since a much larger clone lies one base away. The chain carries TRBV12-3 or TRBV12-4 and TRBJ2-1, with a tentative D call TRBD2 (6 bases). V shed 4 bases and J shed 2 bases, with 12 bases lying between them. The CDR3 spans 15 residues. The CDR3 DNA sequence: TGTGCCAGCAGTTCGCTAGCGAGACCCTACAATGAGCAGTTCTTC. Its translation is CASSSLARPYNEQFF.

This clonotype has a count of ten or more. V usage is TRBV4-2 and J usage is TRBJ1-3; no reliable D call. V gave up 0 bases and J gave up 3 bases, with 12 bases separating them. This CDR3 has 16 residues. Germline CDR1 and CDR2: LGHNA and YNFKEQ. The CDR3 here is CASSQDVSRDGNTIYF. CDR3 nucleotides: TGTGCCAGCAGCCAAGATGTATCTCGGGATGGAAACACCATATATTTT.

The chain combines TRBV10-2 with TRBJ1-1; D call uncertain. Trimming pared 8 bases from V and 3 bases from J, leaving 4 bases between. Germline CDR1 and CDR2: WSHSY and SAAADI. This CDR3 has 10 amino acids. CDR3 protein: CASRDTEAFF. The CDR3 nucleotides are TGCGCCAGCCGAGACACTGAAGCTTTCTTT.

Turning to this clonotype: This clone may be a read error of a much larger clone one base away. The V and J genes are TRBV4-3 and TRBJ1-4, with D unresolved. V was trimmed by 1 base and J by 12 bases, leaving 21 bases between them. The CDR3 is 16 amino acids. Germline V gene data show CDR1 as LGHNA and CDR2 as YSLEER. CDR3 sequence: CASSQGREGTVEELFF. The CDR3 nucleotides read TGCGCCAGCAGCCAAGGGCGAGAGGGAACAGTAGAAGAACTGTTTTTT.

This clonotype was observed at least ten times. The genes are TRBV7-9 and TRBJ2-5; a weak D match, TRBD2 (5 bases). Germline CDR1 is SEHNR and CDR2 is FQNEAQ (reference sequence). The CDR3 loop spans 12 amino acids. V shed 3 bases and J shed 5 bases, with 7 bases lying between them. The CDR3 reads CASSFRDETQYF. DNA of the CDR3: TGTGCCAGCAGCTTCCGGGATGAGACCCAGTACTTC.

This chain links TRBV27 with TRBJ1-1; 8 nucleotides align to TRBD1. The V segment lost 6 bases and the J segment 1 base; nucleotides outside the gene matches: 4. The germline V gene encodes CDR1 MNHEY and CDR2 SMNVEV (reference sequence). The length of the CDR3 is 14 residues. The CDR3 nucleotides are TGTGCCAGCAGCAAGGGGACAGGGAACACTGAAGCTTTCTTT. This codes for CASSKGTGNTEAFF.

V gene TRBV7-8 combines with J gene TRBJ1-6; D uncertain. The germline gives CDR1 SGHVS, CDR2 FQNEAQ. V was cut by 2 bases and J by 9 bases, with 14 bases left in between. The CDR3 runs 15 residues. The CDR3 here is CASSLPTPQRSPLHF. In DNA form, the CDR3 reads TGTGCCAGCAGCTTACCAACCCCGCAGCGTTCACCCCTCCACTTT.

This clonotype has only a few counts. V usage is TRBV10-3 and J usage is TRBJ2-3; TRBD2 agrees at 8 bases. Germline values: CDR1 ENHRY, CDR2 SYGVKD. CDR3 length equals 13 residues. The ends lost 4 bases at V and 6 bases at J; junction bases unmatched: 3. The DNA for the CDR3 is TGTGCCATCAGTGTCGGGGGGGTGGATACGCAGTATTTT. This sequence encodes CAISVGGVDTQYF.

This clonotype was detected ten times or more. The rearrangement joins TRBV5-4 to TRBJ2-7, with a possible D match to TRBD1 (6 bases). The CDR3 length is 13 residues. Germline V lookup: CDR1 SGHNT, CDR2 YYREEE (reference sequence). V was cut by 1 base and J by 3 bases, with 8 bases left in between. This chain's CDR3 is CASSLTGNYEQYF. In DNA, the CDR3 is TGTGCCAGCAGCTTGACAGGGAACTACGAGCAGTACTTC.

This clonotype turned up a few times. The chain is built from TRBV2 and TRBJ2-4; unclear D gene. Per germline, CDR1 SNHLY and CDR2 FYNNEI. Trimming removed 3 bases at V and 7 bases at J, with 13 bases between. The CDR3 is made up of 14 amino acids. The CDR3: CASSEGLASNIQYF. The CDR3 DNA sequence: TGTGCCAGCAGTGAGGGGTTAGCCTCTAACATTCAGTACTTC.